A selection of T cell receptor beta chains follows, all from one sample in a study of cytomegalovirus exposure and HLA in healthy donors. Produced via immunoSEQ multiplex PCR; TCRdb's table is partial and in-frame only. The profile shows about 240,000 clones, roughly 73% of them singletons. The sample taken for sequencing was PBMCs. All receptors come from a boy between 10 and 17 years old in good health and CMV-seronegative. CDR3s include the opening cysteine and the closing phenylalanine or tryptophan. A D gene is named only where the DNA matches it firmly. Only part of the rows carry a size: once, few, many, or a class if the clone is expanded.

cdr3_aa cdr3_nt clone_size v_call d_call j_call
CASSITAAGFYNQPQHF TGTGCCAGTAGTATAACGGCGGCAGGGTTTTACAATCAGCCCCAGCATTTT NA TRBV19 NA TRBJ1-5
CSLRLGGEKLFF TGCAGCCTACGACTTGGGGGGGAAAAACTGTTTTTT once TRBV29-1 NA TRBJ1-4
CASGFGGLADYEQYF TGTGCCAGTGGATTCGGAGGGCTAGCGGATTACGAGCAGTACTTC NA TRBV27 TRBD2 TRBJ2-7
CAWSFAGGNTGELFF TGTGCCTGGAGCTTTGCGGGAGGAAACACCGGGGAGCTGTTTTTT NA TRBV30 TRBD2 TRBJ2-2
CASSAGLAVQETQYF TGTGCCAGCAGCGCAGGACTAGCAGTACAAGAGACCCAGTACTTC NA TRBV7-3 TRBD2 TRBJ2-5
CASSLDRGRGQPQHF TGTGCCAGCAGCCTTGACAGGGGGCGCGGGCAGCCCCAGCATTTT once TRBV6-5 TRBD1 TRBJ1-5
CASSDSSGANVLTF TGTGCCAGCAGTGACAGCTCTGGGGCCAACGTCCTGACTTTC NA TRBV10-3 NA TRBJ2-6
CAVAGTAYGYTF TGCGCCGTAGCGGGGACAGCCTATGGCTACACCTTC few TRBV5-1 TRBD1 TRBJ1-2
CASSSLAAAGNQPQHF TGTGCCAGCAGCTCCCTAGCGGCCGCGGGCAATCAGCCCCAGCATTTT NA TRBV7-9 NA TRBJ1-5
CAWTPPREVEIGSAGYTF TGTGCCTGGACCCCACCGCGAGAGGTGGAGATTGGCTCCGCTGGCTACACCTTC NA TRBV30 NA TRBJ1-2
CASSESRYTGELFF TGTGCCAGCAGTGAGTCCAGATACACCGGGGAGCTGTTTTTT NA TRBV2 NA TRBJ2-2
CAWRQGRGYTF TGTGCCTGGAGGCAGGGTCGTGGCTACACCTTC NA TRBV30 NA TRBJ1-2
CASSLGDSPYEQYF TGTGCCAGCAGCTTAGGTGACAGTCCCTACGAGCAGTACTTC NA TRBV11-2 NA TRBJ2-7
CASSIQGSYSNQPQHF TGTGCCAGTAGTATACAGGGGTCGTATAGCAATCAGCCCCAGCATTTT NA TRBV19 NA TRBJ1-5
CASSQEPGLRTDTQYF TGCGCCAGCAGCCAAGAACCGGGACTCCGCACAGATACGCAGTATTTT NA TRBV4-1 NA TRBJ2-3
CASQRGFRAGGLSEQFF TGTGCCAGCCAGCGCGGGTTTCGGGCGGGAGGGCTGAGTGAGCAGTTCTTC once TRBV5-6 TRBD2 TRBJ2-1
CASHIRPENTEAFF TGTGCCAGCCATATACGTCCAGAGAACACTGAAGCTTTCTTT NA TRBV6-1 NA TRBJ1-1
CASSASGTSAYEQYF TGTGCCAGCAGCGCAAGTGGGACTAGCGCCTACGAGCAGTACTTC NA TRBV9 TRBD2 TRBJ2-7
CASSPFRDSSTNEQFF TGCGCCAGCAGCCCCTTCCGGGACTCTTCTACCAATGAGCAGTTCTTC NA TRBV5-1 NA TRBJ2-1
CAWGGGNQPQHF TGTGCCTGGGGAGGGGGCAATCAGCCCCAGCATTTT NA TRBV30 NA TRBJ1-5
CAWARLNEQFF TGTGCCTGGGCCAGGCTTAATGAGCAGTTCTTC NA TRBV30 NA TRBJ2-1
CASSLRAGGFEQFF TGTGCCAGCAGCTTACGAGCGGGGGGTTTTGAGCAGTTCTTC NA TRBV7-2 TRBD2 TRBJ2-1
CASSYLTGYGYTF TGTGCCAGCAGTTACCTGACAGGCTATGGCTACACCTTC NA TRBV6-5 NA TRBJ1-2
CASSLGNRESPLHF TGTGCCAGCAGTTTGGGAAACAGGGAATCACCCCTCCACTTT once TRBV28 NA TRBJ1-6